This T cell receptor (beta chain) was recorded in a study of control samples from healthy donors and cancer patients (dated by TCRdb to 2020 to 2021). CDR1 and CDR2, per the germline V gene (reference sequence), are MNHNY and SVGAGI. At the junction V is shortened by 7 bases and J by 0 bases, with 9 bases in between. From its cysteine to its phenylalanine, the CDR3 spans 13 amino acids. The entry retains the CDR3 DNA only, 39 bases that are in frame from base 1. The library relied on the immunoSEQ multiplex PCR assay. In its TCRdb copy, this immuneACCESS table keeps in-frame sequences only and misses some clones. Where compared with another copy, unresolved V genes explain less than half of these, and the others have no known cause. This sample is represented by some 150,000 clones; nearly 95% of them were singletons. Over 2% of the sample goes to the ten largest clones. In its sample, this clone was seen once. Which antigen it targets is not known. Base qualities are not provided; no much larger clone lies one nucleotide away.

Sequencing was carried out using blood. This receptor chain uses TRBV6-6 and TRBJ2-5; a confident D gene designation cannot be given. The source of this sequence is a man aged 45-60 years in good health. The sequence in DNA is TGTGCCAGCACAAGAAAGAACCAAGAGACCCAGTACTTC. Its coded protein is CASTRKNQETQYF.